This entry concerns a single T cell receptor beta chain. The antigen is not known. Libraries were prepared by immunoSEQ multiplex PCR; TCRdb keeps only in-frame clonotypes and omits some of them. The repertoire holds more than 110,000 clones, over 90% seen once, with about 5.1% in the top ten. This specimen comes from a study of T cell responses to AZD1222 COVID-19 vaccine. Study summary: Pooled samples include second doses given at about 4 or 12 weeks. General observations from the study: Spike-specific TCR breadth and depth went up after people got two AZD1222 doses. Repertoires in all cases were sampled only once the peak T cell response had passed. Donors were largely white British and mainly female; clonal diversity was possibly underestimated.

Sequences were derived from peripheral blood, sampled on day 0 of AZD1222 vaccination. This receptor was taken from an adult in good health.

CDR3: CASSLGGGGYEQYF. The CDR3 DNA reads TGTGCCAGCAGCTTAGGAGGGGGCGGTTACGAGCAGTACTTC. J is TRBJ2-7 and V is TRBV7-6, with 7 positions matching TRBD1. Per germline, CDR1 SGHVS and CDR2 FNYEAQ. The junction had 4 bases not matched to a gene; V was cut back by 1 base and J by 4 bases. The CDR3 totals 14 residues. The full variable domain, its missing parts supplied by reference TRBV7-6 and TRBJ2-7, is GAGVSQSPRYKVTKRGQDVALRCDPISGHVSLYWYRQALGQGPEFLTYFNYEAQQDKSGLPNDRFSAERPEGSISTLTIQRTEQRDSAMYRCASSLGGGGYEQYFGPGTRLTVT.